The present T cell receptor (beta chain) was sequenced within a study of shared clonotypes between healthy human individuals. Once extracted for a subset, genomic DNA was divided evenly among several immunoSEQ plates. The authors' processing: ImmunoSEQ gave junction-only sequences without quality scores, so filtering differed. Sequenced by immunoSEQ multiplex PCR; TCRdb stores in-frame clones only, minus some. The DNA was the basis for D and trimming; V, J and clone size are from that table. The sample has under 750,000 clones, 72% seen once; the top ten hold under 2%. Points on this clone: The same CDR3 arises from other DNA sequences in this sample as well.

Deletions cut 6 bases from V and 6 bases from J, with 7 bases between. This CDR3 has 11 residues. Germline assignment: CDR1 MDHEN and CDR2 SYDVKM. This receptor was taken from a woman in her 30s in good health. Sequencing used memory CD4+ T cells sorted from blood. The subset: CD45RA-negative fraction. This chain connects TRBV28 to TRBJ2-3; D gene unclear. CDR3 coding DNA: TGTGCCAGCAGCCTGTTGGATACGCAGTATTTT. As protein: CASSLLDTQYF.